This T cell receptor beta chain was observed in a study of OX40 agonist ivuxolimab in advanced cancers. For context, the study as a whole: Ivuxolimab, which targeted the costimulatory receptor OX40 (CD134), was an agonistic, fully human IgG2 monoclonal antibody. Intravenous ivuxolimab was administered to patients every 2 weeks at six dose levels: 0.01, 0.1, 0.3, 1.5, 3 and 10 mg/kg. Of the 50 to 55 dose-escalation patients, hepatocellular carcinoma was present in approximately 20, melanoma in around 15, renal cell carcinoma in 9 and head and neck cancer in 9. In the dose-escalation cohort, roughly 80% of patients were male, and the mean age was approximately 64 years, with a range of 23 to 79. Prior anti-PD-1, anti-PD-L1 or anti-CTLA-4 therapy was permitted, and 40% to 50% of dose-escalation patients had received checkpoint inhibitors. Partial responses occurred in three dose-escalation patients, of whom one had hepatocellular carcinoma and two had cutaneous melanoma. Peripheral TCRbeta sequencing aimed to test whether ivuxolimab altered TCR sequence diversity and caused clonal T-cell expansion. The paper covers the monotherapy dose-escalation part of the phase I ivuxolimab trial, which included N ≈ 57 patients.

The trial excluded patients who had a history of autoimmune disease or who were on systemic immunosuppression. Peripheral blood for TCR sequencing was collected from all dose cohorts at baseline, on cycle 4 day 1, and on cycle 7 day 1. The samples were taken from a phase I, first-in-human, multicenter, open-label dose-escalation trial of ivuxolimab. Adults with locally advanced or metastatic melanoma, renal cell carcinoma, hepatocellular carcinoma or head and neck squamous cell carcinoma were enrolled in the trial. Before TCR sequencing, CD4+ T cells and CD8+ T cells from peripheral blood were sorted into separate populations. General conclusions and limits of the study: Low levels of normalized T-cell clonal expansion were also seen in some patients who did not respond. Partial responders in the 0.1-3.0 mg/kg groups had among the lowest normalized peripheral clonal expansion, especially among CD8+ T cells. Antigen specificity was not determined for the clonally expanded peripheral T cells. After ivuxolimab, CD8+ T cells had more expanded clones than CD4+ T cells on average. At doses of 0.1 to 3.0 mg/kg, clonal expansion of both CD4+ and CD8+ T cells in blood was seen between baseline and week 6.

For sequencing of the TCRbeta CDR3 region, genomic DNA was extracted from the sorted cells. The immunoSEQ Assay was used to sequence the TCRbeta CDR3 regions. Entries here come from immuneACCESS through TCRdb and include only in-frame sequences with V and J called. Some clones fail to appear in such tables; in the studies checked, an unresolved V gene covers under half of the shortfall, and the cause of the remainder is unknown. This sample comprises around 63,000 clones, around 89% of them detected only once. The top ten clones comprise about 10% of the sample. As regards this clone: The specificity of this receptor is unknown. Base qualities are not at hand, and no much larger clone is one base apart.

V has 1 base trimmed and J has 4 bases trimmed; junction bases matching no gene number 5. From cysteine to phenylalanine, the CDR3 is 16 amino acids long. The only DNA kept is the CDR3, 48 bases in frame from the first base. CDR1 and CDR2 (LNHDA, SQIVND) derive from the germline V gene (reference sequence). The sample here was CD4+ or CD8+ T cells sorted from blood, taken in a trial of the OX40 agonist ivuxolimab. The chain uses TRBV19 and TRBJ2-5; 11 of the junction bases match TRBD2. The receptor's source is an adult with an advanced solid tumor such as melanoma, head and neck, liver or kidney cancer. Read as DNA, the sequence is TGTGCCAGTAGTATAGTGTTTACTAGCGGGAGAGAGACCCAGTACTTC. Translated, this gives CASSIVFTSGRETQYF.